This is a list of T cell receptor beta chains from one sample in a study of blood T cells in healthy people across ages. TCRdb re-analysed the 5' RACE reads in MiXCR, keeping a single row per CDR3 protein. The profile covers roughly 1,300,000 distinct CDR3 sequences, with roughly 59% appearing a single time and under 8.5% taken by the ten largest. The specimen sequenced was blood. The receptor set was obtained from a man aged 18 to 35 in good health. Each CDR3 is given with its conserved first and last residue. The D gene is left open where the match is weak. The listing skips clone size in some rows; elsewhere it reads once, few, many or a size class.

J	V	size	D	DNA	CDR3
TRBJ2-4	TRBV6-5	NA	NA	TGTGCCAGCAGTTACTCGGTCGAGGATGCAATAGCCAAAAACATTCAGTACTTC	CASSYSVEDAIAKNIQYF
TRBJ2-1	TRBV5-1	NA	NA	TGCGCCAGCAGCTACCCTTCAAAGGACGGCTCCTACAATGAGCAGTTCTTC	CASSYPSKDGSYNEQFF
TRBJ1-4	TRBV7-9	NA	NA	TGTGCCAGCGGCGGCGGGAGGGGAGATGAAAAACTGTTTTTT	CASGGGRGDEKLFF
TRBJ1-4	TRBV7-9	NA	NA	TGTGCCAGCAGCTTGGCGCCTACTGTTGAAAAACTGTTTTTT	CASSLAPTVEKLFF
TRBJ2-1	TRBV10-3	few	TRBD2	TGTGCCATCAGTGAGTCGACTAGCGGGAGGTACAATGAGCAGTTCTTC	CAISESTSGRYNEQFF
TRBJ2-7	TRBV6-6	NA	NA	TGTGCCAGCAGTTATCGGATGGATGAGCAGTACTTC	CASSYRMDEQYF
TRBJ2-3	TRBV3-1	few	NA	TGTGCCAGCAGCCAACGGGGCACCGTTAGCACAGATACGCAGTATTTT	CASSQRGTVSTDTQYF
TRBJ1-2	TRBV3-1	NA	NA	TGTGCCAGCAGCAAAGAAGGGTACAACTATGAAGGCTACACCTTC	CASSKEGYNYEGYTF
TRBJ2-1	TRBV5-1	many	TRBD2	TGCGCCAGCAGCTTGGGACTAGCGGGGGGTCTTGGTGAGCAGTTCTTC	CASSLGLAGGLGEQFF
TRBJ2-1	TRBV10-3	NA	NA	TGTGCCATCAGTGGAAGATTGGACTCCCCTAACAATGAGCAGTTCTTC	CAISGRLDSPNNEQFF
TRBJ2-5	TRBV7-2	few	NA	TGTGCCAGCAGCTTAGTTGGGGACGAAGAGACCCAGTACTTC	CASSLVGDEETQYF
TRBJ2-5	TRBV4-1	NA	TRBD2	TGCGCCAGCAGCCAAGCTTATCGGGGGGATGAGACCCAGTACTTC	CASSQAYRGDETQYF
TRBJ1-5	TRBV20-1	NA	TRBD1	TGCAGTGCTAGAGATGGGGACAGGGACCAGCCCCAGCATTTT	CSARDGDRDQPQHF
TRBJ2-4	TRBV29-1	few	TRBD2	TGCAGCGTCGTTACTAGCGCCCGTAGAGAAAACATTCAGTACTTC	CSVVTSARRENIQYF
TRBJ1-1	TRBV28	NA	TRBD1	TGTGCCAGCAGCCCACTTTGGGGACAGGGAAACACTGAAGCTTTCTTT	CASSPLWGQGNTEAFF
TRBJ2-4	TRBV24-1	NA	TRBD1	TGTGCCACCAGTGAGGCCCGACAGGGGGTCCGGAACATTCAGTACTTC	CATSEARQGVRNIQYF
TRBJ2-3	TRBV27	NA	TRBD2	TGTGCCAGCAGTTTACGAGGTAGCGGGGGGTCCCGCACAGATACGCAGTATTTT	CASSLRGSGGSRTDTQYF